This T cell receptor (beta chain) originates from a study of blood T cells in healthy people across ages (dated by TCRdb to between 2014 and 2017). Background on the whole study: In model experiments, roughly one uniquely barcoded TCR beta cDNA molecule per two T cells was captured by template switching. To track age-related changes in TCR beta repertoire diversity, the study relied on deep sequencing normalized with unique cDNA molecular identifiers. Four age groups were formed from the donors: young (average about 16 years), middle-aged (just under 40), aged (about 68) and long-lived (82). To avoid experimental bias, donors of different ages were randomly spread across the sequencing lanes. Using the same blood draw, the study looked at two additional independent replicas of 1 million unique cDNA reads for two donors, one aged 18 to 30 and the other aged 80 or older.

Broader findings and caveats from the paper: Observed TCR beta diversity per million T cells fell roughly linearly with age, and a significant reduction was already apparent by age approximately 41. A strong correlation was found between observed TCR beta diversity and the percentage of naive T cells measured by flow cytometry. Conclusive comparison of naive and antigen-experienced compartments was prevented by the profiling of bulk unsorted PBMCs. Compared with the aged group, more naive CD4+ T cells, fewer expanded clones and increased TCR diversity were shown by the long-lived group, suggesting age selection. Total diversity estimates from one million sequenced T cells were considered lower bounds and underestimates. Because the CMV infection status of the donors was unknown, age-related changes in expanded clonotypes may potentially have been confounded.

This clonotype was detected ten times or more. No antigen is known for it. No base quality values were provided; no much bigger clone lies one nucleotide off. The library came from 5' RACE. Sequencing was carried out with an Illumina HiSeq 2500. A second PCR of roughly 6 to 11 cycles was performed with a sample-barcoded 5' primer and a J-beta primer mix. Each TCR beta cDNA molecule received a unique molecular identifier from a template-switch 5' adaptor carrying 12 random nucleotides. At least 2.5 million CDR3-containing paired-end reads were obtained from each sample. All of the RNA was converted into first-strand cDNA using the Mint cDNA synthesis kit, with a TRBC-specific oligonucleotide serving as the primer. Following uracil-DNA glycosylase treatment, all cDNA underwent a first 18-cycle PCR with the universal primers M1SS and BC2_uni_R. Per the original workflow: Each sample was normalized by randomly selecting 1 million high-quality reads, each carrying a distinct molecular identifier. Instead of being binned into consensus sequences, reads that shared molecular identifiers were thrown out. MiTCR, with a Q25 quality threshold and the strictest error-elimination algorithm, was used for CDR3 identification, clonotype clustering and error correction. A nonparametric unseen species model with Euler transformation was used to estimate a lower bound on total TCR beta diversity. TCRdb reanalyzed the raw reads on its own, using fastp at Q25 for trimming and MiXCR for clone calling, and kept in-frame beta chains. Each CDR3 protein appears once, grouped with its most common genes and DNA. The V and J calls were not made by the authors but by TCRdb's processing. In all, the sample holds around 670,000 distinct CDR3 sequences, and approximately 30% of those were seen once. The ten largest clones represent 15% to 19% of the sample.

From the cysteine up to the phenylalanine, the CDR3 has a length of 13 residues. Kept here is only the CDR3 DNA, which spans 39 bases and is read in frame from base 1. Per the germline V gene (reference sequence), MNHEY is the CDR1 and SMNVEV is the CDR2. V has 6 bases trimmed and J has 3 bases trimmed; junction bases matching no gene number 4. The roughly 39 donors, aged 6 to 90 years, were systemically healthy Caucasian individuals from Russia. Each donor gave ten milliliters of peripheral blood, collected into EDTA-treated Vacutainer tubes. Ficoll-Paque density-gradient centrifugation was used to isolate PBMCs, with at least 7 million per sample. Trizol reagent was used to extract total RNA from PBMCs, with at least 6 micrograms per sample. For every donor, an aliquot of PBMCs went through flow cytometry to measure the percentages of naive CD45RAhigh/CD27high T cells.

The sample taken for sequencing was blood. This sequence uses TRBV27 and TRBJ2-7; 8 of the junction bases match TRBD1. The source is a woman older than 75 in good health. The DNA is as follows: TGTGCCAGCAGAGCCACAGGGGGCTACGAGCAGTACTTC. Translated, it gives CASRATGGYEQYF.